The TCR beta chain under discussion was sequenced for a study of blood T cells in healthy people across ages. Findings of the study overall: Not knowing donor CMV status may have confounded expanded clonotype changes.

Together with a sample-barcoded 5' primer, a J-beta primer mix was included in a second PCR lasting about 6 to 11 cycles. TCRdb independently ran MiXCR on the 5' RACE reads; one entry per CDR3 protein. This table holds around 1.7 million distinct CDR3 sequences, roughly 27% found once. Worth noting for this clonotype: The antigen remains unidentified.

Every participating donor contributed about 10 milliliters of peripheral blood through a draw. CDR3 length: 12 amino acids. V was shortened by 4 bases and J by 3 bases, with 9 bases between the two germline ends. Germline V CDR1 and CDR2: SQVTM, ANQGSEA. This sequence joins TRBV29-1 and TRBJ1-2; D gene uncertain. Sequences were obtained from blood. The TCR sequence derives from a woman between 25 and 40 years old in good health. This chain's CDR3 is CSVAAGYYGYTF. The CDR3 nucleotides read TGCAGCGTTGCAGCAGGCTACTATGGCTACACCTTC.